These T cell receptor beta chains were read from a single sample in a study of CD8+CD57+ T cells in acquired aplastic anemia. TCRdb reprocessed the reads via MiXCR and lists one record per CDR3 protein. The data hold 150,000 to 200,000 distinct CDR3 sequences, with over 60% observed a single time. Sequencing was carried out using sorted CD4+, CD8+, or CD8+CD57+ T cells (not recorded which) from PBMCs. These receptors came from a human donor with severe aplastic anemia or a healthy control (not recorded which). The CDR3 runs from the conserved cysteine through the conserved F or W. A D gene is named only where the DNA matches it firmly. Clone size is shown for a subset of rows, as once, few, many or a class of expanded clone.

NA,TRBD2,TRBV19,13,TRBJ2-1,CASSPSLAHEQFF,TGTGCCAGTAGTCCCTCACTAGCGCATGAGCAGTTCTTC
few,TRBD1,TRBV9,17,TRBJ1-2,CASSQTGAELGWNGYTF,TGTGCCAGCAGCCAGACAGGGGCGGAATTGGGTTGGAATGGCTACACCTTC
NA,NA,TRBV7-2,14,TRBJ2-3,CAGSLARDTDTQYF,TGTGCCGGCAGCTTAGCCCGGGACACAGATACGCAGTATTTT
NA,TRBD2,TRBV5-4,17,TRBJ2-1,CASSSGTSGRGIGEQFF,TGTGCCAGCAGCTCCGGGACTAGCGGGAGGGGCATCGGTGAGCAGTTCTTC
NA,NA,TRBV28,14,TRBJ1-5,CASSSRGPNQPQHF,TGTGCCAGCAGTTCCAGGGGACCCAATCAGCCCCAGCATTTT
NA,NA,TRBV12-3/TRBV12-4,15,TRBJ1-1,CASTPDGGSTNEAFF,TGTGCCAGCACCCCTGACGGGGGATCAACGAATGAAGCTTTCTTT
NA,NA,TRBV10-3,13,TRBJ2-7,CAMRDGGSYEQYF,TGTGCCATGAGGGATGGGGGTTCCTACGAGCAGTACTTC
NA,TRBD1,TRBV2,14,TRBJ1-2,CASSPTGSGYGYTF,TGTGCCAGCAGTCCGACAGGGTCGGGGTATGGCTACACCTTC
many,TRBD2,TRBV3-1,15,TRBJ2-7,CASSHPGLAAYEQYF,TGTGCCAGCAGCCACCCGGGACTAGCGGCCTACGAGCAGTACTTC
NA,NA,TRBV12-3/TRBV12-4,12,TRBJ2-7,CASSFREYEQYF,TGTGCCAGCAGTTTTCGAGAGTACGAGCAGTACTTC
NA,NA,TRBV5-4,13,TRBJ1-4,CASSVGHREELFF,TGTGCCAGCAGCGTGGGTCACAGGGAAGAACTGTTTTTT
NA,NA,TRBV29-1,12,TRBJ1-2,CSVVRVLYGYTF,TGCAGCGTTGTTAGGGTGTTATATGGCTACACCTTC
NA,NA,TRBV5-1,16,TRBJ2-7,CASSLGIGQAAYEQYF,TGCGCCAGCAGCTTGGGAATAGGCCAGGCGGCCTACGAGCAGTACTTC
few,TRBD1,TRBV25-1,16,TRBJ1-2,CASSGQGTEANYGYTF,TGTGCCAGCAGTGGACAAGGGACAGAGGCTAACTATGGCTACACCTTC
NA,NA,TRBV7-9,13,TRBJ2-3,CASSKALLDTQYF,TGTGCCAGCAGCAAAGCTCTATTAGATACGCAGTATTTT
NA,TRBD1,TRBV7-7,16,TRBJ2-3,CASSLTGQGSTDTQYF,TGTGCTAGCAGCTTAACAGGACAGGGCTCCACAGATACGCAGTATTTT
NA,TRBD1,TRBV10-3,13,TRBJ1-5,CASAGGPNQPQHF,TGTGCCAGTGCAGGGGGCCCTAATCAGCCCCAGCATTTT
NA,NA,TRBV20-1,12,TRBJ2-6,CSAGSGANVLTF,TGCAGTGCCGGCTCTGGGGCCAACGTCCTGACTTTC
NA,TRBD1,TRBV2,14,TRBJ1-1,CASAKGALDTEAFF,TGTGCCAGTGCTAAGGGGGCGCTGGACACTGAAGCTTTCTTT
few,NA,TRBV7-3,15,TRBJ2-2,CASSLVPGRSGELFF,TGTGCCAGCAGCTTAGTGCCAGGGAGGTCCGGGGAGCTGTTTTTT
few,TRBD1,TRBV11-2,16,TRBJ2-3,CASSPTLGQGTDTQYF,TGTGCCAGCAGCCCGACCCTCGGACAGGGCACAGATACGCAGTATTTT
NA,NA,TRBV10-2,11,TRBJ2-7,CASSAQVWQYF,TGCGCCAGCAGTGCCCAGGTCTGGCAGTACTTC
NA,TRBD2,TRBV16,15,TRBJ2-5,CASSQSILAGETQYF,TGTGCCAGCAGCCAATCGATATTAGCGGGAGAGACCCAGTACTTC
NA,NA,TRBV15,15,TRBJ1-5,CATSRGLGVVQPQHF,TGTGCCACCAGCAGGGGTTTGGGGGTGGTGCAGCCCCAGCATTTT
many,TRBD2,TRBV28,15,TRBJ2-7,CASSLGTSGGDEQYF,TGTGCCAGCAGTTTAGGGACTAGCGGGGGCGACGAGCAGTACTTC
NA,TRBD1,TRBV20-1,16,TRBJ2-7,CSARVGTGVPVGEQYF,TGCAGTGCTAGAGTTGGGACAGGCGTCCCGGTGGGGGAGCAGTACTTC
NA,TRBD2,TRBV20-1,14,TRBJ2-5,CSAGLAGGRETQYF,TGCAGTGCTGGACTAGCGGGGGGGCGCGAGACCCAGTACTTC
many,TRBD2,TRBV6-4,15,TRBJ2-1,CASSDGSGVFGEQFF,TGTGCCAGCAGTGACGGTAGCGGGGTTTTCGGTGAGCAGTTCTTC
NA,NA,TRBV24-1,14,TRBJ2-3,CATSLRSSTDTQYF,TGTGCCACCAGTTTGAGGTCCAGCACAGATACGCAGTATTTT
many,NA,TRBV20-1,15,TRBJ2-7,CSARDGDKDGYEQYF,TGCAGTGCTAGAGATGGGGACAAGGACGGCTACGAGCAGTACTTC
NA,NA,TRBV7-9,15,TRBJ1-1,CASSLMASMNTEAFF,TGTGCCAGCAGCTTGATGGCATCTATGAACACTGAAGCTTTCTTT
NA,NA,TRBV29-1,13,TRBJ2-5,CSVRPGIGETQYF,TGCAGCGTTCGACCGGGGATAGGGGAGACCCAGTACTTC
NA,TRBD2,TRBV4-2,15,TRBJ2-6,CASSHFSGGANVLTF,TGTGCCAGCAGCCATTTTAGCGGGGGGGCCAACGTCCTGACTTTC
NA,NA,TRBV11-2,16,TRBJ2-2,CASSADRFANTGELFF,TGTGCCAGCAGCGCAGACAGGTTCGCGAACACCGGGGAGCTGTTTTTT
many,TRBD1,TRBV28,15,TRBJ2-7,CASSSRTGGSFEQYF,TGTGCCAGCAGTTCAAGGACAGGGGGCTCCTTCGAGCAGTACTTC
NA,NA,TRBV7-9,15,TRBJ1-2,CASSPSTEPNYGYTF,TGTGCCAGCAGCCCGTCGACAGAACCTAACTATGGCTACACCTTC
once,NA,TRBV9,15,TRBJ2-5,CASSVLSTGLETQYF,TGTGCCAGCAGCGTCCTTTCAACAGGGCTGGAGACCCAGTACTTC
NA,NA,TRBV19,11,TRBJ2-2,CASSIVGELFF,TGTGCCAGTAGTATAGTGGGGGAGCTGTTTTTT
few,TRBD1,TRBV29-1,14,TRBJ2-2,CSVSGTGNTGELFF,TGCAGCGTATCCGGGACAGGGAACACCGGGGAGCTGTTTTTT
NA,TRBD2,TRBV14,17,TRBJ2-5,CASSQGRSGGGQETQYF,TGTGCCAGCAGCCAAGGACGGAGCGGGGGGGGCCAAGAGACCCAGTACTTC
NA,NA,TRBV7-7,12,TRBJ1-1,CASIRTYTEAFF,TGTGCCAGCATCAGAACCTACACTGAAGCTTTCTTT
many,NA,TRBV27,12,TRBJ1-1,CASEGPSTEAFF,TGTGCCAGCGAGGGTCCGTCAACTGAAGCTTTCTTT
few,NA,TRBV20-1,13,TRBJ2-7,CSARRRISYEQYF,TGCAGTGCCAGACGACGGATTTCCTACGAGCAGTACTTC